The next 14 T cell receptor beta chains were all read from a single sample in a study of read filtering for tumor transcriptome and immune sequencing (dated by TCRdb to about 2020). Sequencer: Illumina HiSeq 4000. Starting from 350 to 450 ng RNA, TCR libraries were constructed with the Immunoverse kit using molecular barcoded adaptors that cover the alpha/delta and beta/gamma chains. Using fastp at Q25 and MiXCR, TCRdb reprocessed the public reads and kept productive beta chains. Rows with one shared CDR3 protein collapse into an entry with the most common genes and DNA. The table for this sample lists 93,000 or so distinct CDR3 sequences; roughly a fifth of them were counted only once. The ten biggest clones cover around 10% of the sample. Sequenced material: a population of CD138-negative cells sorted from bone marrow. What the cell subset or site label conveys for this sample: bone marrow mononuclear cells depleted of CD138+ plasma/myeloma cells by negative magnetic selection. The receptors here all came from a donor at least 40 years old with multiple myeloma.

This clonotype was picked up a small number of times. Without the conserved terminal phenylalanine or tryptophan, this CDR3 likely stems from a read error. CDR3 sequence reads: CATLPPGGYEQYL. The CDR3 DNA follows: TGTGCCACCCTTCCCCCGGGCGGTTACGAGCAGTACCTC. The chain couples TRBV28 to TRBJ2-7, with D uncertain. V gave up 10 bases and J gave up 4 bases, with 17 bases separating them. The CDR3 consists of 13 residues. CDR1 and CDR2 from the germline V gene are MDHEN and SYDVKM.

There are many counts of this clonotype. This chain joins TRBV28 and TRBJ1-1; D is unresolved. The V gene lost 5 bases and the J gene lost 11 bases, with 15 bases spanning the gap. Germline loops: CDR1 MDHEN, CDR2 SYDVKM. This CDR3 contains 12 residues. Here the CDR3 reads CASSRKRREAFF. As DNA, the CDR3 is TGTGCCAGCAGTCGTAAGAGGCGAGAGGCTTTCTTT.

This chain uses TRBV24-1 with TRBJ2-5, with D maybe TRBD1 (6 bases). The CDR3 has 13 amino acids. The V end lost 9 bases, the J end lost 9 bases, and 19 bases lay between the germline ends. The V gene's germline CDR1 is KGHDR and CDR2 SFDVKD. The CDR3 DNA reads as TGTGCCACCGGACTGACAGGTCATGAGTCCCAGTACTTC. Protein sequence: CATGLTGHESQYF.

This clonotype was counted a few times. This chain connects TRBV19 to TRBJ2-7; 9 bases align to TRBD1. CDR1 LNHDA and CDR2 SQIVND come from the germline V gene (reference sequence). The CDR3 runs 13 residues. Trimming took 5 bases from V and 5 from J; bases not matched to a gene: 4. CDR3 DNA: TGTGCCAGTAGTTTCGGGACAGGGAACGAGCAGTACTTC. It encodes CASSFGTGNEQYF.

The gene calls are TRBV19 and TRBJ2-2; perhaps TRBD2 as D (6 bases). V lost 4 bases and J 5 bases, leaving 17 bases between the germline ends. The CDR3 runs to 16 residues. Germline V gives CDR1 LNHDA, CDR2 SQIVND (reference sequence). The CDR3 protein is CASSKPVPSGTGELFF. The CDR3 DNA reads as TGTGCCAGTAGTAAGCCTGTGCCGAGCGGGACCGGGGAGCTGTTTTTT.

J is TRBJ1-4 and V is TRBV28, with D uncertain. This CDR3 contains 15 residues. Deletions cut 10 bases from V and 8 bases from J, with 23 bases between. CDR1 and CDR2 from the germline V gene are MDHEN and SYDVKM. The CDR3 loop reads CANSRGGERREKLFF. The CDR3, as DNA: TGTGCCAACAGCAGAGGTGGGGAGCGACGAGAAAAACTGTTTTTT.

This clonotype was seen a handful of times. A read error may be the cause here, since a much bigger clone is one base away. The genes are TRBV20-1 and TRBJ1-1; 7 positions match TRBD1. The CDR3 is made up of 16 amino acids. Germline lookup yields CDR1 DFQATT and CDR2 SNEGSKA (reference sequence). With 0 bases clipped from V and 7 bases from J, the junction kept 14 bases outside the gene matches. The CDR3 spells CSARDKGGREGIEAFF. In nucleotides, the CDR3 is TGCAGTGCTAGAGATAAAGGGGGCAGGGAAGGAATTGAAGCTTTCTTT.

The chain employs TRBV30 and TRBJ2-3; TRBD2 matches 9 bases. The V segment lost 0 bases and the J segment 2 bases; nucleotides outside the gene matches: 6. The CDR3 has 16 amino acids. Germline CDR1 reads GTSNPN; CDR2 reads SVGIG (reference sequence). This CDR3 is CAWSVRIAGDTDTQYF. In DNA, the CDR3 is TGTGCCTGGAGTGTACGGATAGCGGGGGACACAGATACGCAGTATTTT.

In its sample, this clonotype was seen many times. The chain uses TRBV24-1 and TRBJ1-2, with TRBD1 matching over 8 bases. From germline, CDR1 is KGHDR and CDR2 SFDVKD. The CDR3 totals 14 residues. The V and J ends lost 9 bases and 7 bases, in that order; junction bases with no gene match: 12. The CDR3 bases are TGTGCCACCTCTACCGGACAGGGTTCCTTTGGCTACACCTTC. Residues: CATSTGQGSFGYTF.

The rearrangement links TRBV5-1 to TRBJ2-2, with D tentatively TRBD1 (6 bases). Germline CDR1 and CDR2: SGHRS and YFSETQ. This CDR3 is 15 amino acids long. Trimming cost V 1 base and J 4 bases, with 11 bases left between them. The CDR3 loop is CASSLSDRGTGELFF. The CDR3 nucleotides are TGCGCCAGCAGCTTGTCGGACAGAGGCACCGGGGAGCTGTTTTTT.

This clonotype was observed at least ten times. The rearrangement uses TRBV12-3 or TRBV12-4 and TRBJ1-1; TRBD1 aligns across 7 bases. Trimming at V came to 3 bases and at J to 4 bases, leaving 5 bases not matched to a gene. This CDR3 has 14 amino acids. This CDR3 reads CASSFLQGSTEAFF. CDR3 sequence (DNA): TGTGCCAGCAGTTTCTTACAGGGGAGCACTGAAGCTTTCTTT.

About this clonotype itself: This clone may be a read error of a much larger clone one base away. This chain connects TRBV5-5 to TRBJ2-2; 9 bases agree with TRBD1. Germline CDR1 SGHKS, CDR2 YYEKEE (reference sequence). The CDR3 covers 14 residues. CDR3 region: CASSNRTGVGELLF. DNA of the CDR3: TGCGCCAGCAGCAACCGGACAGGGGTCGGGGAGCTGCTTTTT.

To note about this clonotype: Possible read error: a much larger clone is one base away. This chain uses TRBV12-3 or TRBV12-4 with TRBJ1-1, with D hard to call. The CDR3 consists of 14 residues. The CDR3 reads CASSFGVINTEALF. CDR3 sequence (DNA): TGTGCCAGCAGTTTTGGAGTTATAAACACTGAAGCTCTCTTT.

CDR3 coding DNA: TGTGCCAGTAGTATCCTGATGAACACTGAAGCTTTCTTT. Translating it yields CASSILMNTEAFF. V is TRBV19 and J is TRBJ1-1, with D uncertain. V shed 3 bases and J shed 0 bases, with 5 bases lying between them. Germline V CDR1 and CDR2: LNHDA, SQIVND (reference sequence). This CDR3 contains 13 residues.